This T cell receptor (beta chain) stems from a study of CD8 T cells in Susac syndrome (dated 2019 in TCRdb). As for the study more broadly: Repertoire sequencing was used to test whether CD8+ T cell activation and differentiation in Susac syndrome was antigen driven. Clonality of the CD8+ T cell repertoire was compared between around eleven healthy donors, about 14 Susac syndrome patients and roughly 16 multiple sclerosis patients. Overall study outcomes, separate from this receptor: The number of individuals in the TCR sequencing and HLA analysis was acknowledged as relatively small.

Regarding this clonotype: Its antigen has not been determined. Base qualities are not provided; no much larger clone lies one nucleotide away.

High-throughput TCR beta sequencing profiled peripheral blood CD8+ and CD4+ T cells from healthy donors, Susac syndrome patients and multiple sclerosis patients. Healthy donors were age- and sex-matched controls. Bulk CD8+ and CD4+ T cells were purified magnetically by negative isolation, whereas CD8+ TEMRA cells were enriched by FACS. Blood was collected in EDTA tubes and processed within 24 hours, with PBMCs isolated through density gradient centrifugation. PBMCs destined for TCR sequencing were cryopreserved in liquid nitrogen and later thawed in a 37 °C water bath. A purity of at least 90% was achieved for sorted or isolated CD4+, CD8+ and CD8+ TEMRA cells. RNA was extracted using the RNeasy kit, and roughly 0.45 to 1 ug of the RNA was reverse transcribed with random hexamers. The immunoSEQ multiplex PCR assay, covering 54 Vbeta and 13 Jbeta segments, was used to amplify TCR beta CDR3 regions. PCR amplification bias was corrected using a synthetic template baseline for primer optimization and computational correction. Regarding the original processing steps: Only productive sequences were kept, with reads annotated to V, D and J genes according to IMGT and analyzed in immunoSEQ Analyzer. To calculate clonality, Shannon entropy was normalized by log2 of the number of productive unique sequences and then subtracted from one. For each patient and control, public and private clones were evaluated among the 100 most prevalent clones. Clones were defined as Susac-specific when absent from the healthy and MS cohorts, from approximately 970 published viral clones and from other ImmuneACCESS disease sequences. TCRdb's own reprocessing of the public reads used fastp at Q25 and MiXCR and kept productive beta chains. CDR3 protein sequences are deduplicated, and each keeps its most common genes and DNA. The authors' filters were not applied to this entry. The sample yields fewer than 150,000 distinct CDR3 sequences; about 93% were counted once. Clones ranked in the top ten supply 0.27% of the sample.

CDR1 and CDR2, looked up from the germline V gene (reference sequence), are LNHNV and YYDKDF. From the cysteine up to the phenylalanine, the CDR3 has a length of 13 residues. The only DNA kept is the CDR3, 39 bases in frame from the first base. The germline V and J ends show losses of 5 bases and 4 bases respectively, and no gene match explains 2 bases of the junction. This clonotype was obtained from a human donor in good health. What was sequenced was CD8+ T cells from PBMCs. The chain employs TRBV15 and TRBJ2-7; 10 bases in between match TRBD2. The CDR3 corresponds to CATSHSGRYEQYF. The base sequence is TGTGCCACCAGCCATAGCGGGAGGTACGAGCAGTACTTC.